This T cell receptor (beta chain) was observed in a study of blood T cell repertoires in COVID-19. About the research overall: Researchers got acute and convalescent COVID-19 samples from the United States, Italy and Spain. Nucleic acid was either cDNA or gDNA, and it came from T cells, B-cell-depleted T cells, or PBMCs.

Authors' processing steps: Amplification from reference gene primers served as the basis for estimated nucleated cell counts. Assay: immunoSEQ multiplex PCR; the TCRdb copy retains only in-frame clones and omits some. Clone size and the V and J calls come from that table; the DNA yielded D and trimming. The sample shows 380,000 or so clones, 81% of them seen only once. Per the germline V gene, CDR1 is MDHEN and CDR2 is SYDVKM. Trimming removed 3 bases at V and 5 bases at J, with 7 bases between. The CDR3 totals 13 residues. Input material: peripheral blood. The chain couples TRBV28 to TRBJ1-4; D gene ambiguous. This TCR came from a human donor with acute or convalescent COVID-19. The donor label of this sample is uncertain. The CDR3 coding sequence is TGTGCCAGCAGTTTGGACTCGAATGAAAAACTGTTTTTT. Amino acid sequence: CASSLDSNEKLFF.